These 2 T cell receptor beta chains originate from one sample sequenced in a study of blood T cell repertoires in COVID-19. Only in-frame clones appear in the TCRdb table, and some are missing; sequencing was by immunoSEQ multiplex PCR. Counted here are about 22,000 clones, about 88% occurring once; the ten biggest clones make up about a quarter. Sequencing used peripheral blood. The origin of the receptors is a human donor with active COVID-19. The donor label of this sample is uncertain.

This chain joins TRBV19 and TRBJ2-5, with 7 bases matching TRBD1. V dropped 5 bases and J dropped 0; count of bases not matched to a gene: 9. The germline gives CDR1 LNHDA, CDR2 SQIVND (reference sequence). This CDR3 has 16 residues. DNA for the CDR3: TGTGCCAGTAGTGCTTACGGGACAGCTAACCAAGAGACCCAGTACTTC. Encoded protein: CASSAYGTANQETQYF.

The chain employs TRBV10-3 and TRBJ2-3; 10 nucleotides line up with TRBD1. CDR3 size: 16 residues. Losses at the gene ends were 3 bases for V and 4 bases for J; bases not matched to a gene: 7. CDR1 is ENHRY and CDR2 is SYGVKD in the germline V gene. The CDR3 DNA follows: TGTGCCATCAGTGAAAGACAGGGGGCTCGGGCAGATACGCAGTATTTT. This sequence encodes CAISERQGARADTQYF.